This section outlines one T cell receptor (beta chain) sequence together with its context. Germline CDR1 reads MDHEN; CDR2 reads SYDVKM. With V trimmed by 11 bases and J by 1 base, 3 bases remained unmatched. The CDR3 totals 13 residues. This sample stems from a study of blood T cell repertoires in COVID-19. Study-level background: Spain, Italy and the United States supplied samples that represented acute and convalescent COVID-19. In each case, the material was cDNA or gDNA derived from T cells, B-cell-depleted T cells, or PBMCs.

Sequencing was performed with immunoSEQ multiplex PCR; in TCRdb, only in-frame clones are kept and a portion is missing. The repertoire has about 190,000 clones, roughly 80% of them found once; the top ten carry 6.9%. The sequenced sample was peripheral blood. The chain has TRBV28 and TRBJ2-1; 9 bases are a match to TRBD1. The receptor was derived from a man between 60 and 75 years old with acute or convalescent COVID-19. The chain's CDR3 is CAHGTGSYNEQFF. In nucleotides, the CDR3 is TGTGCCCACGGGACAGGGTCCTACAATGAGCAGTTCTTC. Using reference TRBV28 and TRBJ2-1 for the parts outside the CDR3, the full variable domain is DVKVTQSSRYLVKRTGEKVFLECVQDMDHENMFWYRQDPGLGLRLIYFSYDVKMKEKGDIPEGYSVSREKKERFSLILESASTNQTSMYLCAHGTGSYNEQFFGPGTRLTVL.